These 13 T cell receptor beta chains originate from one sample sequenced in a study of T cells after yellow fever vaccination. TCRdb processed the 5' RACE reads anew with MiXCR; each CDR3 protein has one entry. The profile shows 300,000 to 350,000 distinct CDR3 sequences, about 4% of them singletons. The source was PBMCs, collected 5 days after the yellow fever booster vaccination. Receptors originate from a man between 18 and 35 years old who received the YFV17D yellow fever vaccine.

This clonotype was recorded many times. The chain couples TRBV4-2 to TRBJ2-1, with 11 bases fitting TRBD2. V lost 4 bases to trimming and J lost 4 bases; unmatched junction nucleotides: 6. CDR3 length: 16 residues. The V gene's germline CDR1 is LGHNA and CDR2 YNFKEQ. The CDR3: CASSLETSGEYNEQFF. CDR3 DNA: TGTGCCAGCAGCCTTGAGACTAGCGGGGAATACAATGAGCAGTTCTTC.

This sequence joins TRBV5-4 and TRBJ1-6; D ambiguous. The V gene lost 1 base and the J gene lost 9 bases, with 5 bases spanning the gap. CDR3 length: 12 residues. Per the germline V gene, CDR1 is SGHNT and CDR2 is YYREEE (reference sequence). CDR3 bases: TGTGCCAGCAGCTTGTACGGTTCACCCCTCCACTTT. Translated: CASSLYGSPLHF.

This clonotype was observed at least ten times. CDR3 bases: TGTGCCAGCAGCTCCCGATGGGACGATAATTCACCCCTCCACTTT. This translates into CASSSRWDDNSPLHF. The V and J genes are TRBV7-9 and TRBJ1-6; D is possibly TRBD1 (5 bases). V was pared by 4 bases and J by 5 bases, with 12 bases between. Germline V lookup: CDR1 SEHNR, CDR2 FQNEAQ (reference sequence). The CDR3 consists of 15 residues.

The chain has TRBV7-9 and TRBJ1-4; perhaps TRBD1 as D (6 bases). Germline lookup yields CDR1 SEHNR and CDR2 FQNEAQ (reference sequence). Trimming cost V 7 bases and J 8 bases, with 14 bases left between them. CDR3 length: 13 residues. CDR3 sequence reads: CASIGGEVEKLFF. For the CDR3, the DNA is TGTGCCAGCATAGGGGGAGAAGTAGAAAAACTGTTTTTT.

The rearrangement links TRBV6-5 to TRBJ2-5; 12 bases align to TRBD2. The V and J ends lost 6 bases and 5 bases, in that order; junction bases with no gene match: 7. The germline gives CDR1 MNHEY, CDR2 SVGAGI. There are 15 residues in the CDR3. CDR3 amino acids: CASRLAGGFSETQYF. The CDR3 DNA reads TGTGCCAGCAGACTAGCGGGGGGCTTTTCGGAGACCCAGTACTTC.

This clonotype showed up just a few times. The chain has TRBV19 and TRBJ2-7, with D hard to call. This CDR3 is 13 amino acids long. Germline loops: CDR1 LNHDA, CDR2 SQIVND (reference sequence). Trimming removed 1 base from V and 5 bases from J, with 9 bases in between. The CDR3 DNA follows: TGTGCCAGTAGTATAGTGGTCTCAAACGAGCAGTACTTC. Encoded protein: CASSIVVSNEQYF.

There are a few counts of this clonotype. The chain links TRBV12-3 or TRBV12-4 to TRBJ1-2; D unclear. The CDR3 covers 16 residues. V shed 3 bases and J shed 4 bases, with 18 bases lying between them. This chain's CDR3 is CASSFTRQVPSYGYTF. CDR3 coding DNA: TGTGCCAGCAGTTTTACCCGGCAGGTGCCATCCTATGGCTACACCTTC.

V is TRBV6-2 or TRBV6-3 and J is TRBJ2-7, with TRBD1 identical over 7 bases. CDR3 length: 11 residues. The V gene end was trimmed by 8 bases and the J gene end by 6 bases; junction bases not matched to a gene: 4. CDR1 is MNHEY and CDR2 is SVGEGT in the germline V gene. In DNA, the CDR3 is TGTGCCAGCTCGACAGGGACCGAGCAGTACGTC. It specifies CASSTGTEQYV.

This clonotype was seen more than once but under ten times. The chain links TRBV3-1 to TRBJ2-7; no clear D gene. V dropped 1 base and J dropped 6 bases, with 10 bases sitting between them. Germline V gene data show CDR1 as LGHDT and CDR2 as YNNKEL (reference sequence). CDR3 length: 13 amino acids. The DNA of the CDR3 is TGTGCCAGCAGCCAAGGTTCCGGTCTCGAGCAGTACGTC. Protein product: CASSQGSGLEQYV.

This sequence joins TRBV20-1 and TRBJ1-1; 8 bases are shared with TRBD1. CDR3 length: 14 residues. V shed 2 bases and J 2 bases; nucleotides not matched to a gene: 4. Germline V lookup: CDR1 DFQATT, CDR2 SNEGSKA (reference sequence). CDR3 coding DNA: TGCAGTGCTAGACAGGGGGCCCCTAACACTGAAGCTTTCTTT. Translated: CSARQGAPNTEAFF.

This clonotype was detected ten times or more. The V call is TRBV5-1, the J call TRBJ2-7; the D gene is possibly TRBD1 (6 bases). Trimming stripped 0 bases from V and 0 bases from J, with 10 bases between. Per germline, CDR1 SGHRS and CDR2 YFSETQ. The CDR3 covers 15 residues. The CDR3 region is CASSLDRTASYEQYF. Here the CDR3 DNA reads TGCGCCAGCAGCTTGGACCGGACAGCCTCCTACGAGCAGTACTTC.

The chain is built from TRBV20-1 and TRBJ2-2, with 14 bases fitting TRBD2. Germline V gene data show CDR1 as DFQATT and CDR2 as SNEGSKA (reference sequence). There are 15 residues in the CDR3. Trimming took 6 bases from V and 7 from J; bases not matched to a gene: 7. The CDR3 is CSARGLAGVGGELFF. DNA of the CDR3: TGCAGTGCACGGGGACTAGCGGGGGTAGGCGGGGAGCTGTTTTTT.

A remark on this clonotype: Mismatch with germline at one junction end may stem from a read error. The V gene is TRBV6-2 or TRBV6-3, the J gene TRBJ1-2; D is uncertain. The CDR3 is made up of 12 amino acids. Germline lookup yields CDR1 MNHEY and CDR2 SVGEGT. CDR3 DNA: TGTGCCAGCAGTTACGGGTCCCGGTGTCTTCCCTTC. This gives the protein CASSYGSRCLPF.